This T cell receptor (beta chain) was sequenced during a study of identifying expanded T cells in peripheral blood. Study-level findings and limits: Across healthy donors, higher total template counts meant significantly greater roughly 2-week count variance. Differentially abundant clones: 0.95 to 1.5 between replicates, around 16 at approximately 14 days, approximately 19 at four.

The CDR3 covers 13 residues. Germline V gives CDR1 MNHEY, CDR2 SVGAGI. Trimming left V 5 bases short and J 6 bases short, with 10 bases between. With respect to this clone: Its target is not known.

Profiled with immunoSEQ multiplex PCR; TCRdb holds only in-frame clones, not every one. The sample records about 100,000 clones, roughly 90% being singletons. Healthy donors had no documented immune events, such as infections, while sampled. This chain joins TRBV6-5 and TRBJ2-2; maybe TRBD1 (6 bases). The TCR sequence derives from a person between 18 and 70 years old in good health. Sequenced input: blood. The CDR3 DNA reads as TGTGCCAGCAGTACAGGGTCCGCCGGGGAGCTGTTTTTT. Translated, it gives CASSTGSAGELFF.